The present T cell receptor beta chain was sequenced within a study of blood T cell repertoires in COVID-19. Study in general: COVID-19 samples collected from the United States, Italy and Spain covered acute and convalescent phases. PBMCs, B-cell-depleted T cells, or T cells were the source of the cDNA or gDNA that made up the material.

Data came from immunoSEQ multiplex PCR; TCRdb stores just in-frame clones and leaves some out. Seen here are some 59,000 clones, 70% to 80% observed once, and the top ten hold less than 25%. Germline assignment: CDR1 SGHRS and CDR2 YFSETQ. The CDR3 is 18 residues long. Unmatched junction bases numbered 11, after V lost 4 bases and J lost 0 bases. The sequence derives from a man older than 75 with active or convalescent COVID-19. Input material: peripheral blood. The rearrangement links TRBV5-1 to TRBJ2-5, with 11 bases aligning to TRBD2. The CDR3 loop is CASSGTSGLHRYQETQYF. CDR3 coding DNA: TGCGCCAGCAGCGGGACTAGCGGCTTACATCGGTACCAAGAGACCCAGTACTTC. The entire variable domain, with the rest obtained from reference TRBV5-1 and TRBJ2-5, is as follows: KAGVTQTPRYLIKTRGQQVTLSCSPISGHRSVSWYQQTPGQGLQFLFEYFSETQRNKGNFPGRFSGRQFSNSRSEMNVSTLELGDSALYLCASSGTSGLHRYQETQYFGPGTRLLVL.